This T cell receptor beta chain is from a study of CD8 T cells in Susac syndrome. The study's findings and limits: As the study acknowledged, the number of individuals who were part of its TCR sequencing and HLA analysis was relatively small.

Random hexamers were used to reverse transcribe an amount of roughly 0.5 to 1 ug RNA. TCR beta CDR3 was amplified by immunoSEQ multiplex PCR. This amplification extended across 54 Vbeta and 13 Jbeta segments. Each CDR3 protein is one row after TCRdb ran MiXCR on the immunoSEQ multiplex PCR reads. The data show roughly 200,000 distinct CDR3 sequences, with roughly 92% seen just once and about 0.1% held by the top ten. With respect to this clonotype: Its specificity is unknown.

The CDR3 is made up of 17 amino acids. Germline CDR1 and CDR2: MGHRA and YSYEKL. V was clipped by 2 bases and J by 7 bases; unmatched bases: 13. This receptor was identified in a human donor in good health. Sequenced sample: CD4+ T cells from PBMCs. The V and J genes are TRBV4-1 and TRBJ2-1, with 8 bases matching TRBD2. In nucleotides, the CDR3 is TGCGCCAGCAGCCAACCTTTGGGGCGGGGGGCTGGAAATGAGCAGTTCTTC. Translation gives CASSQPLGRGAGNEQFF.